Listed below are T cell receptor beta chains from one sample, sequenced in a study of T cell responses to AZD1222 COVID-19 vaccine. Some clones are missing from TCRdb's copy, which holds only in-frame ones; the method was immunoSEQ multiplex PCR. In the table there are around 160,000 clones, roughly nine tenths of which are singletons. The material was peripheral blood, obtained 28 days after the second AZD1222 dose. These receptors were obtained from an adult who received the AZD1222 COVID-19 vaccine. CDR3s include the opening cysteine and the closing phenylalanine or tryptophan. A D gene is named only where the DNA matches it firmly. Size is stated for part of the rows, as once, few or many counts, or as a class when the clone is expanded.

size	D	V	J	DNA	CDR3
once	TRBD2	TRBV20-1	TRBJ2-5	TGCAGTGCTAGTGTAGCGGGGCACCAAGAGACCCAGTACTTC	CSASVAGHQETQYF
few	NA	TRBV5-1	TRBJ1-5	TGCGCCAGCAGCTTGGTTGGCCAGGGGCAGCCCCAGCATTTT	CASSLVGQGQPQHF
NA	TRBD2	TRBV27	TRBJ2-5	TGTGCCAGCAGGGAGCTAGCGGGGTACCAAGAGACCCAGTACTTC	CASRELAGYQETQYF
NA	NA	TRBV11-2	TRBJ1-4	TGTGCCAGCAGCCCGAACCGGGCCACTAATGAAAAACTGTTTTTT	CASSPNRATNEKLFF
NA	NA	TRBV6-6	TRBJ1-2	TGTGCCAGCAGTTACGATTCGGAGCAATTCGGCTACACCTTC	CASSYDSEQFGYTF
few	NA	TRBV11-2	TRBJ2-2	TGTGCCAGCAGCTTAGTTGGGACACAAGGTACCGGGGAGCTGTTTTTT	CASSLVGTQGTGELFF
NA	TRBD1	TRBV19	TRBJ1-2	TGTGCCAGTAGTATAAGGCAGGGGGAACCCCACTATGGCTACACCTTC	CASSIRQGEPHYGYTF
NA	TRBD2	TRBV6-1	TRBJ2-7	TGTGCCAGCAGTGATGCGAGCGGGGGAAGGGAGCAGTACTTC	CASSDASGGREQYF
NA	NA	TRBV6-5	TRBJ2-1	TGTGCCAGCAGCCGGGACGGACTAAACAATGAGCAGTTCTTC	CASSRDGLNNEQFF
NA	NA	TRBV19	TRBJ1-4	TGTGCCAGTAGTGCAGGGACCGCAACTAATGAAAAACTGTTTTTT	CASSAGTATNEKLFF
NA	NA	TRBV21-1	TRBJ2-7	TGTGCCAGCAGCAAAGGCCGGGACCGTCTGAGAGAGCAGTACTTC	CASSKGRDRLREQYF
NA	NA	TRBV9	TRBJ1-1	TGTGCCAGCAGCCCCGACGGGCGCGGCGCTGAAGCTTTCTTT	CASSPDGRGAEAFF
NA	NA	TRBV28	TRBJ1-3	TGTGCCAGCAGTTTACCCCCGGGCGGAAACACCATATATTTT	CASSLPPGGNTIYF
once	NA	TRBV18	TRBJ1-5	TGTGCCAGCTCACCGGGGACCGTCGACTATAGCAATCAGCCCCAGCATTTT	CASSPGTVDYSNQPQHF
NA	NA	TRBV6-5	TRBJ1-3	TGTGCCAGCAGAAGCGGACGCCTTGGAAACACCATATATTTT	CASRSGRLGNTIYF
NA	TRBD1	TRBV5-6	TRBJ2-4	TGTGCCAGCAGCCTAGGGACAGGGGACATTCAGTACTTC	CASSLGTGDIQYF
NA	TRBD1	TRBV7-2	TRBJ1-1	TGTGCCAGCAGCTATATTCCAGGGGGAACCACTGAAGCTTTCTTT	CASSYIPGGTTEAFF
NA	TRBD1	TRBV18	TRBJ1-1	TGTGCCAGCTCACCAAACCCCCTCGGACAGGGACCGAACACTGAAGCTTTCTTT	CASSPNPLGQGPNTEAFF
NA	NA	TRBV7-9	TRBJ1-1	TGTGCCAGCAGCTCCCGAAGCAGAAATACTGAAGCTTTCTTT	CASSSRSRNTEAFF
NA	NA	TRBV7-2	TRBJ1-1	TGTGCCAGCAGCCCCTTCGGCGGGGAAAGAACTGAAGCTTTCTTT	CASSPFGGERTEAFF
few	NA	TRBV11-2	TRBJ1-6	TGTGCCAGCAGCTTGAGCGGGAGCTCCTATAATTCACCCCTCCACTTT	CASSLSGSSYNSPLHF
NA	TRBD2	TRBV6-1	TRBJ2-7	TGTGCCAGCAGTGAATTCGGTCGGGCTAGCGGAGCCTACGAGCAGTACTTC	CASSEFGRASGAYEQYF
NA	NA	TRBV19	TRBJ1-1	TGTGCCAGTAGTCGTCTATTGAACACTGAAGCTTTCTTT	CASSRLLNTEAFF
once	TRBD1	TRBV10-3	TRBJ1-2	TGTGCCATCAGTGACGGACAGGGGTATAACTATGGCTACACCTTC	CAISDGQGYNYGYTF
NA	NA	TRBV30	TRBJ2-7	TGTGCCTGGAGTTCTACAGGGATCTACGAGCAGTACTTC	CAWSSTGIYEQYF
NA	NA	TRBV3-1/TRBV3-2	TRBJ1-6	TGTGCCAGCAGCCCGCGGGACTATAATTCACCCCTCCACTTT	CASSPRDYNSPLHF
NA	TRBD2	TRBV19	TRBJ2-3	TGTGCCAGTAATAGCGGGGGGGGCTACACAGATACGCAGTATTTT	CASNSGGGYTDTQYF
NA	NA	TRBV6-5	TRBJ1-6	TGTGCCAGCAGCTACAGTAGCCATAATTCACCCCTCCACTTT	CASSYSSHNSPLHF
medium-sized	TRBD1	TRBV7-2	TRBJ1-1	TGTGCCAGCAGCTTAGCGGTGGGACAGGGGAACACTGAAGCTTTCTTT	CASSLAVGQGNTEAFF